The subject of this entry is one TCR beta chain. This sample is drawn from a study of Ad26.COV2.S vaccination and SARS-CoV-2 variants. Generated by immunoSEQ multiplex PCR, the TCRdb table keeps only in-frame clones and is missing some. The sample lists 500,000 or so clones; 80% to 90% were seen once. Treatment here: 19 received Ad26.COV2.S at low or high dose, single or two shots; several received placebo; per-sample allocation not given. At day 63 after the first vaccine or placebo injection, samples were drawn. Germline V gene lookup returns CDR1 MGHRA and CDR2 YSYEKL. This CDR3 comprises 16 residues. J gave up 2 bases and V 3 bases, and 5 bases lay outside the gene matches.

The sequenced sample was peripheral blood, obtained in a trial of Ad26.COV2.S vaccine versus placebo. The receptor was derived from a person aged 18-65 years who received the Ad26.COV2.S COVID-19 vaccine or a placebo. This chain uses TRBV4-1 with TRBJ2-7, with 12 bases that match TRBD2. CDR3 sequence reads: CASSHGGLAGPYEQYF. CDR3 bases: TGCGCCAGCAGCCATGGCGGACTAGCGGGGCCCTACGAGCAGTACTTC.